These 18 T cell receptor beta chains came from one sample sequenced in a study of T cell changes during pregnancy in multiple sclerosis. Sequenced by immunoSEQ multiplex PCR; TCRdb stores in-frame clones only, minus some. The sample holds over 100,000 clones, about 93% seen once. The specimen was peripheral blood, collected in the third trimester of pregnancy. The receptors originated from a female donor with multiple sclerosis, enrolled in a pregnancy study.

The rearrangement joins TRBV11-1 to TRBJ2-7, with D unclear. This CDR3 has 14 residues. V lost 4 bases to trimming and J lost 6 bases, with 16 bases between them. The germline CDR1 and CDR2 sequences are SGHAT and FQDESV (reference sequence). CDR3 DNA sequence: TGTGCCAGCAGCTCCCTCTTCGTTCCTCCCGAGCAGTACTTC. Its protein is CASSSLFVPPEQYF. The full variable domain, rest sourced from reference TRBV11-1 and TRBJ2-7, is EAEVAQSPRYKITEKSQAVAFWCDPISGHATLYWYRQILGQGPELLVQFQDESVVDDSQLPKDRFSAERLKGVDSTLKIQPAELGDSAMYLCASSSLFVPPEQYFGPGTRLTVT.

V gene TRBV4-1 combines with J gene TRBJ2-1; no firm D call. V was cut by 0 bases and J by 1 base, with 13 bases left in between. The germline CDR1 and CDR2 sequences are MGHRA and YSYEKL. The CDR3 length is 17 residues. The DNA of the CDR3 is TGCGCCAGCAGCCAAGATAAGAGGCCTGAATCCTACAATGAGCAGTTCTTC. Amino acids: CASSQDKRPESYNEQFF.

The V and J genes are TRBV7-2 and TRBJ2-2; D might be TRBD1 (5 bases). Trimming removed 3 bases at V and 4 bases at J, with 9 bases between. There are 14 residues in the CDR3. Germline assignment: CDR1 SGHTA and CDR2 FQGNSA. The CDR3 reads CASSLTVFTGELFF. DNA for the CDR3: TGTGCCAGCAGCTTGACAGTTTTCACCGGGGAGCTGTTTTTT.

The V and J genes are TRBV6-5 and TRBJ2-1; D might be TRBD1 (5 bases). Trimming stripped 6 bases from V and 9 bases from J, with 12 bases between. Looked up from germline, CDR1 is MNHEY and CDR2 is SVGAGI. The CDR3 has 12 residues. The CDR3 DNA reads TGTGCCAGCAGCTACCCAGGGATTGAGCAGTTCTTC. Translated: CASSYPGIEQFF.

The chain carries TRBV11-2 and TRBJ2-7; the match to TRBD2 covers 9 bases. The CDR3 covers 20 residues. The V gene's germline CDR1 is SGHAT and CDR2 FQNNGV. The V segment lost 0 bases and the J segment 3 bases; nucleotides outside the gene matches: 18. The CDR3 region is CASSLDQFSVAGGPNYEQYF. CDR3 DNA: TGTGCCAGCAGCTTAGATCAATTTAGTGTGGCGGGAGGGCCGAACTACGAGCAGTACTTC.

This clone was seen a handful of times. The CDR3 protein is CATRQPGYEAFF. CDR3 nucleotides: TGTGCCACCAGACAGCCTGGCTATGAAGCTTTCTTT. This chain links TRBV28 with TRBJ1-1; a weak D match, TRBD1 (5 bases). V was clipped by 10 bases and J by 7 bases, with 16 bases between them. This CDR3 comprises 12 residues. Germline CDR1 reads MDHEN; CDR2 reads SYDVKM.

The CDR3 loop reads CASSLRPDNRLAENNEQFF. CDR3 DNA sequence: TGCGCCAGCAGCCTCAGGCCGGATAACAGGCTAGCGGAGAACAATGAGCAGTTCTTC. This rearrangement joins TRBV4-1 to TRBJ2-1; 7 nucleotides line up with TRBD2. V lost 4 bases, J lost 5 bases, and 20 bases stayed unmatched. This CDR3 comprises 19 residues. From germline, CDR1 is MGHRA and CDR2 YSYEKL.

The chain combines TRBV5-1 with TRBJ2-5, with no clear D. This CDR3 spans 12 amino acids. V was shortened by 0 bases and J by 5 bases, with 5 bases between the two germline ends. Germline V CDR1 and CDR2: SGHRS, YFSETQ. DNA for the CDR3: TGCGCCAGCAGCTTGGTATCGGAGACCCAGTACTTC. Translation: CASSLVSETQYF.

The chain recombines TRBV27 with TRBJ2-3; TRBD1 is a possible D gene (6 bases). Looked up from germline, CDR1 is MNHEY and CDR2 is SMNVEV (reference sequence). The CDR3 loop spans 14 amino acids. Trimming stripped 4 bases from V and 3 bases from J, with 11 bases between. This chain's CDR3 is CASSWGQGTDTQYF. The CDR3 DNA is TGTGCCAGCAGTTGGGGCCAGGGGACAGATACGCAGTATTTT.

V is TRBV5-1 and J is TRBJ1-1; TRBD1 matches at 8 bases. CDR3 length equals 15 residues. V was pared by 6 bases and J by 1 base, with 8 bases of the junction left unmatched. From germline, CDR1 is SGHRS and CDR2 YFSETQ. CDR3 sequence: CASTQGAQRNTEAFF. CDR3 coding DNA: TGCGCCAGCACCCAGGGGGCGCAGAGGAACACTGAAGCTTTCTTT. Full variable domain (remainder filled in from reference TRBV5-1 and TRBJ1-1): KAGVTQTPRYLIKTRGQQVTLSCSPISGHRSVSWYQQTPGQGLQFLFEYFSETQRNKGNFPGRFSGRQFSNSRSEMNVSTLELGDSALYLCASTQGAQRNTEAFFGQGTRLTVV.

About this clone: Germline is not matched at one junction end, which may reflect a read error. In DNA, the CDR3 is TGTGCCAGCAGCTTAGGAGGAAGCGGGAGGGCAAACTTC. Encoded protein: CASSLGGSGRANF. The chain couples TRBV5-4 to TRBJ2-7; 10 bases fit TRBD2. The V gene's germline CDR1 is SGHNT and CDR2 YYREEE (reference sequence). The CDR3 runs to 13 residues. Full variable domain (missing parts from reference TRBV5-4 and TRBJ2-7): ETGVTQSPTHLIKTRGQQVTLRCSSQSGHNTVSWYQQALGQGPQFIFQYYREEENGRGNFPPRFSGLQFPNYSSELNVNALELDDSALYLCASSLGGSGRANFGPGTRLTVT.

This clone appeared once. The chain combines TRBV19 with TRBJ1-5; D is uncertain. Per the germline V gene, CDR1 is LNHDA and CDR2 is SQIVND (reference sequence). CDR3 length: 14 amino acids. Trimming pared 10 bases from V and 3 bases from J, leaving 16 bases between. CDR3 sequence (DNA): TGTGCCACTAGGTCGGCGGGTTTCAATCAGCCCCAGCATTTT. Its protein product is CATRSAGFNQPQHF. Looking up the rest from reference TRBV19 and TRBJ1-5 gives the full variable domain: DGGITQSPKYLFRKEGQNVTLSCEQNLNHDAMYWYRQDPGQGLRLIYYSQIVNDFQKGDIAEGYSVSREKKESFPLTVTSAQKNPTAFYLCATRSAGFNQPQHFGDGTRLSIL.

V and J are TRBV10-3 and TRBJ1-4, with 9 positions matching TRBD1. V trimming: 2 bases; J trimming: 4 bases; junction bases outside the gene matches: 5. The V gene's germline CDR1 is ENHRY and CDR2 SYGVKD. CDR3 length equals 16 residues. The CDR3 region is CAISEVRTGDNEKLFF. The CDR3 bases are TGTGCCATCAGTGAGGTCCGGACAGGGGATAATGAAAAACTGTTTTTT.

This clone was recorded once. The rearrangement uses TRBV29-1 and TRBJ1-2; D perhaps matches TRBD1 (5 bases). This CDR3 comprises 12 residues. Germline V CDR1 and CDR2: SQVTM, ANQGSEA. The CDR3 DNA reads as TGCGGAGGGTTGGGGGTGAACTATGGCTACACCTTC. Its protein product is CGGLGVNYGYTF.

V usage is TRBV6-6 and J usage is TRBJ2-2; 8 positions match TRBD1. The CDR3 contains 15 residues. Losses at the gene ends were 6 bases for V and 0 bases for J; bases not matched to a gene: 3. The germline V gene has CDR1 MNHNY and CDR2 SVGAGI (reference sequence). CDR3 residues: CASSPQGANTGELFF. The CDR3 DNA reads TGTGCCAGCAGCCCACAGGGGGCGAACACCGGGGAGCTGTTTTTT.

The V gene is TRBV15, the J gene TRBJ2-2; 7 bases agree with TRBD2. This CDR3 spans 15 amino acids. CDR1 and CDR2 (germline): LNHNV, YYDKDF (reference sequence). The J segment lost 7 bases and the V segment lost 1 base, leaving 6 bases of the junction unmatched. CDR3 DNA: TGTGCCACCAGCAGAGCGGGAGGAGAGGGCGGGGAGCTGTTTTTT. Its protein is CATSRAGGEGGELFF.

The chain combines TRBV29-1 with TRBJ1-2; 7 bases agree with TRBD1. The CDR3 covers 13 residues. V dropped 4 bases and J dropped 3; count of bases not matched to a gene: 5. The germline gives CDR1 SQVTM, CDR2 ANQGSEA. The CDR3 loop reads CSVGKGGDYGYTF. DNA of the CDR3: TGCAGCGTTGGGAAAGGGGGCGACTATGGCTACACCTTC.

V usage is TRBV27 and J usage is TRBJ2-7; 10 nucleotides agree with TRBD1. With 3 bases clipped from V and 4 bases from J, the junction kept 6 bases outside the gene matches. Per germline, CDR1 MNHEY and CDR2 SMNVEV (reference sequence). The CDR3 contains 15 residues. CDR3 residues: CASSFLTGGAYEQYF. The CDR3 coding sequence is TGTGCCAGCAGTTTTTTGACAGGGGGCGCGTACGAGCAGTACTTC.